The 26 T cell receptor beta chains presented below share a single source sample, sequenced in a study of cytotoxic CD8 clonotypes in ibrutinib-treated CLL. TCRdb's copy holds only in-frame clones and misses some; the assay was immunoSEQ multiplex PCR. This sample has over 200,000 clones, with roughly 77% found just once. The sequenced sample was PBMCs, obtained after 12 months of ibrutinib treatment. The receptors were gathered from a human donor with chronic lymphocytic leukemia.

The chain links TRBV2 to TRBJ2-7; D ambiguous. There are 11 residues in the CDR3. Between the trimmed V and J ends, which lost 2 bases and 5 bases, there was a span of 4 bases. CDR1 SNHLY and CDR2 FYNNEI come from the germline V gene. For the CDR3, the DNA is TGTGCCAGCAGTGAACACCACGAGCAGTACTTC. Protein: CASSEHHEQYF. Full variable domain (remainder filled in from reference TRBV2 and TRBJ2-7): EPEVTQTPSHQVTQMGQEVILRCVPISNHLYFYWYRQILGQKVEFLVSFYNNEISEKSEIFDDQFSVERPDGSNFTLKIRSTKLEDSAMYFCASSEHHEQYFGPGTRLTVT.

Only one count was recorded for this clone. In nucleotides, the CDR3 is TGTGCCTGGAGTCAGGGTTTGCGAGAGACCCAGTACTTC. Translating gives CAWSQGLRETQYF. The chain employs TRBV30 and TRBJ2-5; D might be TRBD1 (5 bases). The CDR3 runs 13 residues. V was pared by 2 bases and J by 4 bases, with 11 bases between. Looked up from germline, CDR1 is GTSNPN and CDR2 is SVGIG (reference sequence).

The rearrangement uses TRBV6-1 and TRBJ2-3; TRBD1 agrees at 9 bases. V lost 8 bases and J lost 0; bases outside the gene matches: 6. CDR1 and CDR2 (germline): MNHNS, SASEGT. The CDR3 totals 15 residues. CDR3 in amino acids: CASVWGTGSTDTQYF. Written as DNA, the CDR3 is TGTGCCAGCGTGTGGGGGACAGGGAGCACAGATACGCAGTATTTT.

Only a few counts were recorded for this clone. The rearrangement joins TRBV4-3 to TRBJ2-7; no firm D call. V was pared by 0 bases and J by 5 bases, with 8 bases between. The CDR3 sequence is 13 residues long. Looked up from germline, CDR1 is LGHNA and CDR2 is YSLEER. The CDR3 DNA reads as TGCGCCAGCAGCCAAGATTTAGCCCACGAGCAGTACTTC. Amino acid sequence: CASSQDLAHEQYF.

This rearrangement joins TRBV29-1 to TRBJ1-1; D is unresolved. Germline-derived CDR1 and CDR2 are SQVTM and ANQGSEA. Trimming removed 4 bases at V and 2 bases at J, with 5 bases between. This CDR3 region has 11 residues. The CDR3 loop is CSVGSNTEAFF. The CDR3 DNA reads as TGCAGCGTTGGCTCCAACACTGAAGCTTTCTTT.

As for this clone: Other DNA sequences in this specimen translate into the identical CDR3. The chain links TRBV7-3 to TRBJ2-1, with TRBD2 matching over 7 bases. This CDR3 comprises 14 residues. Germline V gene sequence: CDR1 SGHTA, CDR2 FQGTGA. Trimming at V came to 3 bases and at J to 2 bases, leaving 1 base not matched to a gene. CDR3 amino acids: CASSLAGAYNEQFF. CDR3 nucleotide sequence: TGTGCCAGCAGCTTGGCGGGAGCCTACAATGAGCAGTTCTTC.

CDR3 in DNA: TGTGCCAGCGGAGGGGACCGCGAGCAGTACTTC. This sequence encodes CASGGDREQYF. V is TRBV6-1 and J is TRBJ2-7, with a possible D match to TRBD2 (6 bases). V gave up 8 bases and J gave up 6 bases, with 11 bases separating them. The CDR3 runs to 11 residues. Germline V gene lookup returns CDR1 MNHNS and CDR2 SASEGT.

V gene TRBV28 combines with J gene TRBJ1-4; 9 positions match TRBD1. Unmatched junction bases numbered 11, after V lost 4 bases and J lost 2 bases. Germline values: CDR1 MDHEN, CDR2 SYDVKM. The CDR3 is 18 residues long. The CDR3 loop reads CASSSSTDRGRTNEKLFF. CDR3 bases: TGTGCCAGCAGTTCCTCCACGGACAGGGGCAGGACTAATGAAAAACTGTTTTTT.

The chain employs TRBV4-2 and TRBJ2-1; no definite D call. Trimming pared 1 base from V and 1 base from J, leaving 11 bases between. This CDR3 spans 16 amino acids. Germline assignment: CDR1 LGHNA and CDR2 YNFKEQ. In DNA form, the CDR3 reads TGTGCCAGCAGCCAAGGTGGGCCCTTGTCCTACAATGAGCAGTTCTTC. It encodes CASSQGGPLSYNEQFF.

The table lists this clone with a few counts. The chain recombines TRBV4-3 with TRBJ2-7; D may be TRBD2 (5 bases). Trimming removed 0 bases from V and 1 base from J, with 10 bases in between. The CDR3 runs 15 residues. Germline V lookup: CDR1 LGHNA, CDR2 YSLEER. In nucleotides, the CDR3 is TGCGCCAGCAGCCAAGATTGGGCGGGTTCCTACGAGCAGTACTTC. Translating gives CASSQDWAGSYEQYF.

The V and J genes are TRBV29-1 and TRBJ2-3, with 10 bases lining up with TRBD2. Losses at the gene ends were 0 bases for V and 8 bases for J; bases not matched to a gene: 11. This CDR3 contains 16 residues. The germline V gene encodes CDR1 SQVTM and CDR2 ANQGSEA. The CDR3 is CSVEDPHSGGASTQYF. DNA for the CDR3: TGCAGCGTTGAAGATCCCCACAGCGGGGGGGCTTCTACGCAGTATTTT.

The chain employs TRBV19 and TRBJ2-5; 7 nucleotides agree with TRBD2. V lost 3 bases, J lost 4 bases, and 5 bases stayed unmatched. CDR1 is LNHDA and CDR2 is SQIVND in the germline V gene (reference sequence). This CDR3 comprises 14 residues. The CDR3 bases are TGTGCCAGTAGTATTTGGGGGGGACGAGAGACCCAGTACTTC. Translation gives CASSIWGGRETQYF.

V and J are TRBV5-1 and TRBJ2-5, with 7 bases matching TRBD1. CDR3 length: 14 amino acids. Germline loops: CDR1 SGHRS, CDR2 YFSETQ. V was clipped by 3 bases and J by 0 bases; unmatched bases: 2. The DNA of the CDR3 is TGCGCCAGCAGCTCACAGGGGAACCAAGAGACCCAGTACTTC. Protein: CASSSQGNQETQYF.

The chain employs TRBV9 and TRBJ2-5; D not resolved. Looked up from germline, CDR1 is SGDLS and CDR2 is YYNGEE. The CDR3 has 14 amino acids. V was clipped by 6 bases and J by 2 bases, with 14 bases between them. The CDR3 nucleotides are TGTGCCAGCACCGTCTCGGGTTCGCAAGAGACCCAGTACTTC. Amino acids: CASTVSGSQETQYF.

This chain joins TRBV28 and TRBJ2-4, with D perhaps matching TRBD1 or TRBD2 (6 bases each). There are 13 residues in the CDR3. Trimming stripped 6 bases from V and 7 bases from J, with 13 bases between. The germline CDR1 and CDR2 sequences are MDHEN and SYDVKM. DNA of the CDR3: TGTGCCAGCAGACCTGGAGGGGGGAACATTCAGTACTTC. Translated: CASRPGGGNIQYF.

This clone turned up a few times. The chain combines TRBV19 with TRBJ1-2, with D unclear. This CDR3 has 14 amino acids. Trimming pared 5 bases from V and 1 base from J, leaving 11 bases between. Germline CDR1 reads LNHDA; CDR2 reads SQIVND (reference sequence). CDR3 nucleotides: TGTGCCAGTAGTCTAACGGGCGGTAACTATGGCTACACCTTC. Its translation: CASSLTGGNYGYTF.

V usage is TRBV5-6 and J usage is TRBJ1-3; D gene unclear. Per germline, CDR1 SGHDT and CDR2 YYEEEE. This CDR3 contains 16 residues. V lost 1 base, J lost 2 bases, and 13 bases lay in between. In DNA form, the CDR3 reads TGTGCCAGCAGCTTGCAACCTAATGGAGCTGGAAACACCATATATTTT. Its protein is CASSLQPNGAGNTIYF.

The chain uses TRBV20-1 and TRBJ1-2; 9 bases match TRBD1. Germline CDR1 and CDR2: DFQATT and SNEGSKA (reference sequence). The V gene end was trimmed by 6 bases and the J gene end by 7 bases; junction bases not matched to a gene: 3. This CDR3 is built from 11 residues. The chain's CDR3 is CSANRGPGYTF. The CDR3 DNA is TGCAGTGCCAACAGGGGGCCTGGCTACACCTTC.

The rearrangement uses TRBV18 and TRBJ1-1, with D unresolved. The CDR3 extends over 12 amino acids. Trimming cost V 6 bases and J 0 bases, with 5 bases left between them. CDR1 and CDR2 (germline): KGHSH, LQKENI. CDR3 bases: TGTGCCAGCTCGCGACTGAACACTGAAGCTTTCTTT. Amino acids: CASSRLNTEAFF.

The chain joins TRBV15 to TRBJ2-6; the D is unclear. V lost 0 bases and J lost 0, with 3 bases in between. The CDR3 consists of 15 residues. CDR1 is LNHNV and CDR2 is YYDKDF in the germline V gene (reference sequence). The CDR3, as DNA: TGTGCCACCAGCAGAGAAAACTCTGGGGCCAACGTCCTGACTTTC. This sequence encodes CATSRENSGANVLTF.

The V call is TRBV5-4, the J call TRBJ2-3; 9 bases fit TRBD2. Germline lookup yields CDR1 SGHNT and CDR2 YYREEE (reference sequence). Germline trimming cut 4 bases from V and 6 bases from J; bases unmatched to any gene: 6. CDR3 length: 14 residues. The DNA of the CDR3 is TGTGCCAGCAGCCCCCTAGCGGGACTCGATACGCAGTATTTT. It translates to CASSPLAGLDTQYF. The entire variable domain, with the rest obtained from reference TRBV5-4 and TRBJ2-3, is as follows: ETGVTQSPTHLIKTRGQQVTLRCSSQSGHNTVSWYQQALGQGPQFIFQYYREEENGRGNFPPRFSGLQFPNYSSELNVNALELDDSALYLCASSPLAGLDTQYFGPGTRLTVL.

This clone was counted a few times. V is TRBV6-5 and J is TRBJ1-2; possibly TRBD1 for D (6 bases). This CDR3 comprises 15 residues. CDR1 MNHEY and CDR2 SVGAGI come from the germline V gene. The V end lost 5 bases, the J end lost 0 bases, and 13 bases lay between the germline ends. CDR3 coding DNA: TGTGCCAGCAGTCCCGGAGGGGGTCCTAACTATGGCTACACCTTC. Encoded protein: CASSPGGGPNYGYTF.

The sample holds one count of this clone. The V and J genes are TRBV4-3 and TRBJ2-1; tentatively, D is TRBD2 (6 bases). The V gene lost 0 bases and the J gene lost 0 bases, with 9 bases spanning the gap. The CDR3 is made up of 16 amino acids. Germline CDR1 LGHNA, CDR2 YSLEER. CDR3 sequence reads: CASSQDRDFSYNEQFF. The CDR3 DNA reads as TGCGCCAGCAGCCAAGATAGGGACTTCTCCTACAATGAGCAGTTCTTC.

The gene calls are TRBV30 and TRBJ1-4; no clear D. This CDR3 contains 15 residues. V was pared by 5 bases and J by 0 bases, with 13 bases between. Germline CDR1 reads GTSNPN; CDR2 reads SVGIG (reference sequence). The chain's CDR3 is CAWPGLFATNEKLFF. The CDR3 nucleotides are TGTGCCTGGCCGGGCCTTTTTGCAACTAATGAAAAACTGTTTTTT.

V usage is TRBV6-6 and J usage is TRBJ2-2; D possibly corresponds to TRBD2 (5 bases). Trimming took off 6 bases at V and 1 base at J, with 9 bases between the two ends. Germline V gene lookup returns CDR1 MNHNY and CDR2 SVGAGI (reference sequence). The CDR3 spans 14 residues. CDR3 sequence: CASRLARNTGELFF. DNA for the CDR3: TGTGCCAGCAGGCTAGCACGGAACACCGGGGAGCTGTTTTTT.

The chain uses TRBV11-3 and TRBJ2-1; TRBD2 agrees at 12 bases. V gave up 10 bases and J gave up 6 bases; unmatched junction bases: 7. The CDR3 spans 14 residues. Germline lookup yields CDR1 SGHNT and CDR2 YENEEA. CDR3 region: CATSTSGRSNEQFF. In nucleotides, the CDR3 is TGTGCCACTTCGACTAGCGGGAGATCCAATGAGCAGTTCTTC. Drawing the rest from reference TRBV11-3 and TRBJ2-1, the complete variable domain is EAGVVQSPRYKIIEKKQPVAFWCNPISGHNTLYWYLQNLGQGPELLIRYENEEAVDDSQLPKDRFSAERLKGVDSTLKIQPAELGDSAVYLCATSTSGRSNEQFFGPGTRLTVL.